Given below is one TCR beta chain in context. CDR3 length: 15 amino acids. From germline, CDR1 is SNHLY and CDR2 FYNNEI. Time point given: newly diagnosed GD, antithyroid drugs for less than 3 months. RNA from PBMCs was the source of the TCR library. CDR3 regions were amplified by Arm-PCR using iRepertoire HTBI primers to build TCR beta libraries. TCRdb recomputed calls from the multiplex PCR reads with MiXCR, one row per CDR3 protein. This table holds some 320,000 distinct CDR3 sequences, 15% to 20% found once. This sample was taken from a study of regulatory T cells in long-lasting Graves disease. This receptor was obtained from a female donor with Graves disease. The chain joins TRBV2 to TRBJ2-1, with 14 bases lining up with TRBD2. The DNA end is a closer match to TRBJ2-5, so the J assignment may be wrong. The material was peripheral blood mononuclear cells (PBMCs), obtained at new diagnosis, from a patient treated with antithyroid drugs. DNA for the CDR3: TGTGCCAGCAGTCCCGGGACTAGCGGGGGAGAGACCCAGTACTTC. Its protein is CASSPGTSGGETQYF.